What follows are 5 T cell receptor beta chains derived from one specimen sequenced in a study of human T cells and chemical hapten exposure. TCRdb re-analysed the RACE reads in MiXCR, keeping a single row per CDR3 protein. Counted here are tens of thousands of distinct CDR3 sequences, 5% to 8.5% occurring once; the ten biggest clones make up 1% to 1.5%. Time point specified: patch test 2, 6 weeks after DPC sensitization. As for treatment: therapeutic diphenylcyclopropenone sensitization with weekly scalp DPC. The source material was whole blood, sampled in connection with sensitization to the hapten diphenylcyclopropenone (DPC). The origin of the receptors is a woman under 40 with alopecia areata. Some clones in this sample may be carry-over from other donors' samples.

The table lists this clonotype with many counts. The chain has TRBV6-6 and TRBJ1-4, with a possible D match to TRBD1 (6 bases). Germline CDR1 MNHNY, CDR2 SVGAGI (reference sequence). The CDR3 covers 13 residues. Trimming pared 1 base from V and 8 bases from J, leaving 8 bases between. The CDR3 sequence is CASSYWGHEKLFF. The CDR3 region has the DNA TGTGCCAGCAGTTACTGGGGGCACGAAAAACTGTTTTTT.

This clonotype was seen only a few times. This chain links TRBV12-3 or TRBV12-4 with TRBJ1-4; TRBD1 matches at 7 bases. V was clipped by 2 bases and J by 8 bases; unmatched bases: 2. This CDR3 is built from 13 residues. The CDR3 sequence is CASSLRGQEKLFF. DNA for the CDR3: TGTGCCAGCAGTTTAAGGGGGCAAGAAAAACTGTTTTTT.

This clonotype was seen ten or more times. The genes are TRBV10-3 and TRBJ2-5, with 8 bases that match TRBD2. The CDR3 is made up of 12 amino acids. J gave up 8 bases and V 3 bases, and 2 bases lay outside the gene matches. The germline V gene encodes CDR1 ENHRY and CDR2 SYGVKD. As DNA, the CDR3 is TGTGCCATCAGTGAACTAGCGGAAACCCAGTACTTC. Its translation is CAISELAETQYF.

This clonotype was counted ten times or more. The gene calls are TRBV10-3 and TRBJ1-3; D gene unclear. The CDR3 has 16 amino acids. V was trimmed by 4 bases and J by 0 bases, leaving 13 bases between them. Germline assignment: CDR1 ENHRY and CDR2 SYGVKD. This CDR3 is CAISGVQDLSGNTIYF. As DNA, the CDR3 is TGTGCCATCAGTGGAGTCCAGGACCTCTCTGGAAACACCATATATTTT.

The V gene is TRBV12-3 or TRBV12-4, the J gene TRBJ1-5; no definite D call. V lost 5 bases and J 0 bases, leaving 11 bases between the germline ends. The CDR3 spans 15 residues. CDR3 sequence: CASSSHGDSNQPQHF. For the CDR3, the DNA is TGTGCCAGCAGTAGTCATGGGGATAGCAATCAGCCCCAGCATTTT.